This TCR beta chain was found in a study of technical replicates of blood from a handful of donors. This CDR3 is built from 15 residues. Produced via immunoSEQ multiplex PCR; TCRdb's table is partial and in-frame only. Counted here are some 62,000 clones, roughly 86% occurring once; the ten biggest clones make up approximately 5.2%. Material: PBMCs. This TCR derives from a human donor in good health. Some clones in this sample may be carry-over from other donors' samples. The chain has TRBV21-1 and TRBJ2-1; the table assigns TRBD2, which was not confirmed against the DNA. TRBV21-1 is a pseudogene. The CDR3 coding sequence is TGTGCCAGCAGTCCTGAGGGAGCGGGGGGGTTTCAGCAGTTCTTC. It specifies CASSPEGAGGFQQFF.